The 16 T cell receptor beta chains in this list originate from one sample, sequenced in a study of response to subunit inactivated influenza vaccine. Each CDR3 protein gets one entry after TCRdb re-called the RT-PCR reads with MiXCR. Of 630,000 or so distinct CDR3 sequences listed, 15% to 17% were seen once; the top ten hold approximately 10%. Sequenced material: PBMCs from blood, taken 11 to 12 days after vaccination. The receptors shown here come from a man aged 45-65 years who received an inactivated influenza vaccine.

This clonotype was seen more than once but under ten times. The chain uses TRBV6-1 and TRBJ2-6; D is perhaps TRBD1 (5 bases). Trimming left V 4 bases short and J 0 bases short, with 10 bases between. This CDR3 spans 16 amino acids. Looked up from germline, CDR1 is MNHNS and CDR2 is SASEGT. The CDR3 protein is CASSAGRPSGANVLTF. The CDR3 DNA is TGTGCCAGCAGTGCAGGGCGGCCCTCTGGGGCCAACGTCCTGACTTTC.

This clonotype occurred many times. The chain joins TRBV28 to TRBJ2-2, with 9 bases fitting TRBD1. CDR3 length equals 15 residues. Germline assignment: CDR1 MDHEN and CDR2 SYDVKM. V shed 7 bases, J shed 3 bases, and the junction held 6 bases outside the gene matches. In DNA, the CDR3 is TGTGCCAGCAAGACACAGGGGGCAGACACCGGGGAGCTGTTTTTT. It translates to CASKTQGADTGELFF.

This clonotype showed up just a few times. V usage is TRBV12-3 or TRBV12-4 and J usage is TRBJ1-1, with 9 bases aligning to TRBD1. V lost 5 bases, J lost 2 bases, and 3 bases stayed unmatched. This CDR3 has 14 residues. Here the CDR3 DNA reads TGTGCCAGCAGTACAGGGGGCTTAAACACTGAAGCTTTCTTT. It translates to CASSTGGLNTEAFF.

The V call is TRBV7-2, the J call TRBJ1-2; D is possibly TRBD1 (5 bases). Trimming removed 5 bases at V and 2 bases at J, with 15 bases between. This CDR3 comprises 15 residues. Germline CDR1 SGHTA, CDR2 FQGNSA. Here the CDR3 reads CASSPTWSGNYGYTF. The CDR3 nucleotides are TGTGCCAGCAGCCCCACTTGGTCAGGGAACTATGGCTACACCTTC.

The V call is TRBV4-2, the J call TRBJ2-1; TRBD2 agrees at 8 bases. Germline V gene sequence: CDR1 LGHNA, CDR2 YNFKEQ. After removal of 1 base from V and 9 bases from J, the junction contained 14 bases not matched to a gene. The CDR3 extends over 17 amino acids. In DNA, the CDR3 is TGTGCCAGCAGCCAAGGGGATAGCGGGGTGGGCACAGGTGAGCAGTTCTTC. Its translation: CASSQGDSGVGTGEQFF.

The rearrangement uses TRBV5-1 and TRBJ2-7, with 9 bases matching TRBD2. Germline V CDR1 and CDR2: SGHRS, YFSETQ. The CDR3 extends over 15 amino acids. Trimming removed 4 bases from V and 1 base from J; junction bases left unmatched: 6. CDR3 region: CASSITGLASYEQYF. CDR3 DNA: TGCGCCAGCAGCATCACCGGACTAGCGTCCTACGAGCAGTACTTC.

This sequence joins TRBV20-1 and TRBJ2-3; 7 bases align to TRBD1. The CDR3 has 15 residues. Germline V CDR1 and CDR2: DFQATT, SNEGSKA (reference sequence). V lost 0 bases to trimming and J lost 0 bases; unmatched junction nucleotides: 3. CDR3 coding DNA: TGCAGTGCTAGAGAAACAGGGGTGAGCACAGATACGCAGTATTTT. This codes for CSARETGVSTDTQYF.

This clonotype has ten or more counts. V gene TRBV20-1 combines with J gene TRBJ1-2; tentatively, D is TRBD1 (6 bases). The CDR3 covers 12 residues. The germline V gene encodes CDR1 DFQATT and CDR2 SNEGSKA (reference sequence). V lost 2 bases, J lost 6 bases, and 10 bases lay in between. As DNA, the CDR3 is TGCAGTGCTAGACCACAGGGTGATGGCTACACCTTC. It codes for CSARPQGDGYTF.

The chain has TRBV29-1 and TRBJ2-7, with D possibly TRBD2 on 6 matching bases. The germline V gene has CDR1 SQVTM and CDR2 ANQGSEA. There are 13 residues in the CDR3. The V end lost 7 bases, the J end lost 2 bases, and 15 bases lay between the germline ends. The CDR3 loop reads CSGTNGFTYEQYF. CDR3 in DNA: TGCAGCGGGACTAACGGGTTTACCTACGAGCAGTACTTC.

The gene calls are TRBV5-1 and TRBJ2-5; no reliable D call. The CDR3 contains 15 residues. V was clipped by 2 bases and J by 2 bases, with 13 bases between them. From germline, CDR1 is SGHRS and CDR2 YFSETQ. CDR3: CASSFSVLEQETQYF. CDR3 coding DNA: TGCGCCAGCAGCTTTTCGGTTTTGGAACAAGAGACCCAGTACTTC.

In this sample, this clonotype turned up a few times. The V gene is TRBV7-2, the J gene TRBJ2-3, with no clear D. V lost 1 base and J lost 6, with 11 bases in between. This CDR3 is 14 amino acids long. Germline CDR1 and CDR2: SGHTA and FQGNSA. The DNA of the CDR3 is TGTGCCAGCAGCTTAGTGTCCCAGAAGGATACGCAGTATTTT. Protein product: CASSLVSQKDTQYF.

This clonotype was found once. Sequence at one end of the junction differs from germline and may be a read error. The chain combines TRBV20-1 with TRBJ2-7; TRBD1 matches 7 bases. The CDR3 is made up of 15 amino acids. CDR1 is DFQATT, CDR2 SNEGSKA, per germline (reference sequence). CDR3 in amino acids: CCARPGQSLSYEQYF. The DNA of the CDR3 is TGCTGTGCTCGACCGGGACAGAGCCTATCCTACGAGCAGTACTTC.

In this sample, this clonotype turned up many times. The chain is built from TRBV29-1 and TRBJ1-5; D is undetermined. The V gene lost 8 bases and the J gene lost 6 bases, with 17 bases spanning the gap. Germline V gene lookup returns CDR1 SQVTM and CDR2 ANQGSEA. This CDR3 spans 13 amino acids. The CDR3 protein is CSCSDGSGQPQHF. In DNA form, the CDR3 reads TGCAGCTGCTCTGACGGGTCTGGTCAGCCCCAGCATTTT. The variable domain in full, completed from reference TRBV29-1 and TRBJ1-5, reads SAVISQKPSRDICQRGTSLTIQCQVDSQVTMMFWYRQQPGQSLTLIATANQGSEATYESGFVIDKFPISRPNLTFSTLTVSNMSPEDSSIYLCSCSDGSGQPQHFGDGTRLSIL.

The CDR3, as DNA: TGCAGCGTTGAGAGCCTCGGGAGTAACACTGAAGCTTTCTTT. Protein sequence: CSVESLGSNTEAFF. The rearrangement links TRBV29-1 to TRBJ1-1; no firm D call. V was trimmed by 3 bases and J by 2 bases, leaving 13 bases between them. Germline V lookup: CDR1 SQVTM, CDR2 ANQGSEA. There are 14 residues in the CDR3.

The chain combines TRBV2 with TRBJ2-2; D ambiguous. Germline V CDR1 and CDR2: SNHLY, FYNNEI. Trimming stripped 7 bases from V and 2 bases from J, with 11 bases between. There are 14 residues in the CDR3. Here the CDR3 reads CASIEDTNTGELFF. The CDR3 nucleotides read TGTGCCAGCATAGAAGACACAAACACCGGGGAGCTGTTTTTT.

This clonotype was picked up many times. The chain links TRBV29-1 to TRBJ2-3, with D possibly matching TRBD2 (6 bases). Germline V CDR1 and CDR2: SQVTM, ANQGSEA. The CDR3 length is 14 residues. The germline V and J ends were trimmed by 2 bases and 3 bases, with 12 bases remaining between them. CDR3 sequence (DNA): TGCAGCGTTGAAACCCACCGGGAGACAGATACGCAGTATTTT. Translated, it gives CSVETHRETDTQYF.